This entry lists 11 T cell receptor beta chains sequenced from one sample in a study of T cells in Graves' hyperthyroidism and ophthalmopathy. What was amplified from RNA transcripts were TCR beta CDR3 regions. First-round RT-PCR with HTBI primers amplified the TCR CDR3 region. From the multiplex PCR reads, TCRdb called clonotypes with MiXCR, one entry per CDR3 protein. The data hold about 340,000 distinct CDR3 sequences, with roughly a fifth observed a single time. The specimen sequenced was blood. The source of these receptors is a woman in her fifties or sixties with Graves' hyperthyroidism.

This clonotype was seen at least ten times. CDR3 coding DNA: TGTGCCAGCAGCTCCACTCCTAGACAGGGACCTTATGGCTACACCTTC. As protein: CASSSTPRQGPYGYTF. V and J are TRBV3-1 and TRBJ1-2; 7 nucleotides match TRBD1. CDR1 and CDR2 from the germline V gene are LGHDT and YNNKEL (reference sequence). V dropped 5 bases and J dropped 5; count of bases not matched to a gene: 14. The CDR3 totals 16 residues. Full variable domain (outside the CDR3, taken from reference TRBV3-1 and TRBJ1-2): DTAVSQTPKYLVTQMGNDKSIKCEQNLGHDTMYWYKQDSKKFLKIMFSYNNKELIINETVPNRFSPKSPDKAHLNLHINSLELGDSAVYFCASSSTPRQGPYGYTFGSGTRLTVV.

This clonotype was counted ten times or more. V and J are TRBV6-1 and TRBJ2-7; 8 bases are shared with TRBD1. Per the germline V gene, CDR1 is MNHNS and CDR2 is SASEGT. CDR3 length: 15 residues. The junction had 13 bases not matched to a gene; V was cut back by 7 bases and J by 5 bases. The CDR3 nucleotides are TGTGCCAGCACGGAGAGGGCAGGGGGCTTCGACGAGCAGTACTTC. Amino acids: CASTERAGGFDEQYF.

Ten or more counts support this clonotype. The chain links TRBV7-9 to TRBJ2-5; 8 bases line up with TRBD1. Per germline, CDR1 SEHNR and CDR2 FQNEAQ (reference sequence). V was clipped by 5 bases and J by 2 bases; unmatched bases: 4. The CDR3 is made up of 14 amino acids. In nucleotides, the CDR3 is TGTGCCAGCAGCCACACAGGGGGACAAGAGACCCAGTACTTC. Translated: CASSHTGGQETQYF.

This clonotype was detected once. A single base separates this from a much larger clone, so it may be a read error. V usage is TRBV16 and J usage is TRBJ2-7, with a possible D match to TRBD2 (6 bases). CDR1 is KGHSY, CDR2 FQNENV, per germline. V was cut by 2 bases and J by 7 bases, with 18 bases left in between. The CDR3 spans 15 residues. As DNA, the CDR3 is TGTGCCAGCAGCCAACAAACGGGAGCCTCGGATGAGCAGTACTTC. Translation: CASSQQTGASDEQYF.

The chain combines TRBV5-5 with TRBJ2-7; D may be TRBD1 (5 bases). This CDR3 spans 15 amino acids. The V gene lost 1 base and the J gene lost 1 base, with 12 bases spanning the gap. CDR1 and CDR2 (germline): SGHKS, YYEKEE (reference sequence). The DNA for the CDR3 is TGTGCCAGCAGCTTGTTTTATGGGGCATCCTACGAGCAGTACTTC. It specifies CASSLFYGASYEQYF.

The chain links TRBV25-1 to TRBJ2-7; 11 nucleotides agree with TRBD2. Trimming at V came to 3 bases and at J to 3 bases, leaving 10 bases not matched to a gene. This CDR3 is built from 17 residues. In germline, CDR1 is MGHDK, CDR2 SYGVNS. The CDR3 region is CASSDTLAGVSSYEQYF. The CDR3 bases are TGTGCCAGCAGTGACACACTAGCGGGAGTGTCGAGCTACGAGCAGTACTTC.

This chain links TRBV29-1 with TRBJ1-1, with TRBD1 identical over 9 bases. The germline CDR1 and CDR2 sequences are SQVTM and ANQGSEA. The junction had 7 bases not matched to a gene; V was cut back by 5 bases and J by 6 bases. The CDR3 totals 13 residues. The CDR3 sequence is CSVWTGAASEAFF. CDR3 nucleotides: TGCAGCGTTTGGACAGGGGCAGCGTCTGAAGCTTTCTTT. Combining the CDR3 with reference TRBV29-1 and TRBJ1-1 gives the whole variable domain SAVISQKPSRDICQRGTSLTIQCQVDSQVTMMFWYRQQPGQSLTLIATANQGSEATYESGFVIDKFPISRPNLTFSTLTVSNMSPEDSSIYLCSVWTGAASEAFFGQGTRLTVV.

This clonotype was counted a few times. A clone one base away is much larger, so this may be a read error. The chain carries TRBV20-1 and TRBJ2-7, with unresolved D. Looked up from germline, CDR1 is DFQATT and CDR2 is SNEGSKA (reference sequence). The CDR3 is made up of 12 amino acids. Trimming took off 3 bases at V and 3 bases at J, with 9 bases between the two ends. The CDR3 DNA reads TGCAGTGCTAGCCTAAACAACTACGAGCAGTACTTC. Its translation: CSASLNNYEQYF.

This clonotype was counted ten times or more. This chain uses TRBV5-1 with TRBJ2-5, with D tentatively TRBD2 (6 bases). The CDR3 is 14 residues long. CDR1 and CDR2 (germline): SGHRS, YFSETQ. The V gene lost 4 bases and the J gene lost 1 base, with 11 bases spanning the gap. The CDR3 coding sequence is TGCGCCAGCAGCGGGGGGATAATCCAAGAGACCCAGTACTTC. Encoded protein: CASSGGIIQETQYF.

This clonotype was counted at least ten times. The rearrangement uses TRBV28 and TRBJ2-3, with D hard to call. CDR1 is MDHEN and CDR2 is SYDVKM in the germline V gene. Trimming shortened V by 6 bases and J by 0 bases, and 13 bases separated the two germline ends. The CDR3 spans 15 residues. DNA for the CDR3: TGTGCCAGCAGCCCGACGAAAACTAGCACAGATACGCAGTATTTT. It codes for CASSPTKTSTDTQYF.

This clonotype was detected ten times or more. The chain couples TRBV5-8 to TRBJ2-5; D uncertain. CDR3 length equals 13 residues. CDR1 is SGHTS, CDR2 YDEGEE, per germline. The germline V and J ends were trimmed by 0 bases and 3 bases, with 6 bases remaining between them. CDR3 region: CASSLAAEETQYF. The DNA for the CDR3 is TGTGCCAGCAGCTTGGCCGCGGAAGAGACCCAGTACTTC.